One T cell receptor (beta chain) is described in this entry. Antigen unknown. The CDR3 has 13 amino acids. Germline lookup yields CDR1 MNHEY and CDR2 SMNVEV (reference sequence). Deletions cut 6 bases from V and 9 bases from J, with 17 bases between. Clones were read by immunoSEQ multiplex PCR, and TCRdb kept only the in-frame ones, dropping some. The sample includes about 50,000 clones, 80% to 85% of them seen just once. This sample is part of a study of OX40 agonist ivuxolimab in advanced cancers. Whole-study results and caveats: Antigen specificity of clonally expanded peripheral T cells was not established.

The source of this sequence is an adult with an advanced solid tumor such as melanoma, head and neck, liver or kidney cancer. This rearrangement joins TRBV27 to TRBJ1-1; D not resolved. The source material was CD4+ or CD8+ T cells sorted from blood, sampled in a trial of the OX40 agonist ivuxolimab. For the CDR3, the DNA is TGTGCCAGCAGACCTGATTTCGTAGGGAAAGCTTTCTTT. It translates to CASRPDFVGKAFF.